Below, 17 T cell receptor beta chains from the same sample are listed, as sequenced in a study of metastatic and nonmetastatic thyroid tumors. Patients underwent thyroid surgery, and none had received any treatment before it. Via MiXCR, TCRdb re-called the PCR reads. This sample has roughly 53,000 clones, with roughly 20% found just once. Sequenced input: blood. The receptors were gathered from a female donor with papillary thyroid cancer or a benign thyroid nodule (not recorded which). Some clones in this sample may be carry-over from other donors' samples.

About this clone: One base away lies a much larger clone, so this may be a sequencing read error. The CDR3 region is CASSLGYWGEQFF. DNA for the CDR3: TGTGCCAGCAGCTTGGGCTACTGGGGTGAGCAGTTCTTC. V is TRBV7-3 and J is TRBJ2-1; D not resolved. This CDR3 has 13 amino acids. Trimming shortened V by 3 bases and J by 9 bases, and 12 bases separated the two germline ends. CDR1 is SGHTA and CDR2 is FQGTGA in the germline V gene.

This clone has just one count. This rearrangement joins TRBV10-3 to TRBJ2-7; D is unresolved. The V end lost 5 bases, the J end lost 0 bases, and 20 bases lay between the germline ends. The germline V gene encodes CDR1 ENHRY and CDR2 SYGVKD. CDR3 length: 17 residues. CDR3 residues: CAISHVLSRISSYEQYF. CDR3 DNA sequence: TGTGCCATCAGTCATGTCCTTTCTCGCATCAGCTCCTACGAGCAGTACTTC.

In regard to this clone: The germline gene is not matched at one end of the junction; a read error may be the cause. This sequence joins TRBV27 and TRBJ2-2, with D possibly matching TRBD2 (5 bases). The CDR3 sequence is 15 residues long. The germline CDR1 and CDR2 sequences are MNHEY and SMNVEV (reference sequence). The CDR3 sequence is CASRYGVYGTGELYF. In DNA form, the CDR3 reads TGTGCCAGCAGGTACGGGGTTTACGGCACCGGGGAGCTGTATTTT.

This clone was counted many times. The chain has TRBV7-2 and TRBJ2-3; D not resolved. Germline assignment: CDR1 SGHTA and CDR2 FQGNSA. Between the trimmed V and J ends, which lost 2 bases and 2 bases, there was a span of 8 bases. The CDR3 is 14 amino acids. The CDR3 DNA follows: TGTGCCAGCAGCTTAACGGAAGTCACAGATACGCAGTATTTT. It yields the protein CASSLTEVTDTQYF. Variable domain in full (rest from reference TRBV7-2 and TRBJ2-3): GAGVSQSPSNKVTEKGKDVELRCDPISGHTALYWYRQSLGQGLEFLIYFQGNSAPDKSGLPSDRFSAERTGGSVSTLTIQRTQQEDSAVYLCASSLTEVTDTQYFGPGTRLTVL.

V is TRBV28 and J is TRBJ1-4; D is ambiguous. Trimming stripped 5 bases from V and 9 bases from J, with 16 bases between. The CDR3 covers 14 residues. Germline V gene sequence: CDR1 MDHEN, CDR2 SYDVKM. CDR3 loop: CASSIAVGVQKLFF. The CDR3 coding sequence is TGTGCCAGCAGTATAGCGGTGGGAGTTCAAAAACTGTTTTTT.

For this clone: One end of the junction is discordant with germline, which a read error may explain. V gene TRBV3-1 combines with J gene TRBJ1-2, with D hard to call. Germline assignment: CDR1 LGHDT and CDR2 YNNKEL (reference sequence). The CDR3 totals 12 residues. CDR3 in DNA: TGTGCCAGCAGCCTCAATGGAGTTGGCTTCACCTTC. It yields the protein CASSLNGVGFTF.

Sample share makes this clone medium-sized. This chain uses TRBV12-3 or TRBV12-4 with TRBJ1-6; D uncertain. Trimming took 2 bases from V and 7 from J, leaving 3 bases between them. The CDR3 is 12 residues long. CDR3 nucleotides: TGTGCCAGCAGTTTAAACAATTCACCCCTCCACTTT. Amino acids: CASSLNNSPLHF.

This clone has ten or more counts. The CDR3, as DNA: TGTGCCAGCAGTTTCCGATCAACTAATGAAAAACTGTTTTTT. This encodes CASSFRSTNEKLFF. The rearrangement links TRBV27 to TRBJ1-4; no definite D call. With 3 bases removed from V and 0 bases from J, the gap between germline ends came to 5 bases. This CDR3 is built from 14 residues. Germline CDR1 MNHEY, CDR2 SMNVEV (reference sequence).

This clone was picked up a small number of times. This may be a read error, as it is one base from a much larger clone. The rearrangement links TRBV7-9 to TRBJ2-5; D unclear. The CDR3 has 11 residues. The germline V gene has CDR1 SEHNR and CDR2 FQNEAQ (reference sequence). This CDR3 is CASSFGETKYF. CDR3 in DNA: TGTGCCAGCAGCTTTGGAGAGACCAAGTACTTC.

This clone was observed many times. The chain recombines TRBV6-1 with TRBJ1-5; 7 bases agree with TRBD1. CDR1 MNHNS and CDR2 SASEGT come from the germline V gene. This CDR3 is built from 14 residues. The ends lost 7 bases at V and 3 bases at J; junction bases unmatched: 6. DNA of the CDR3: TGTGCCAGCAAGGCGGGACAGAACAATCAGCCCCAGCATTTT. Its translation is CASKAGQNNQPQHF.

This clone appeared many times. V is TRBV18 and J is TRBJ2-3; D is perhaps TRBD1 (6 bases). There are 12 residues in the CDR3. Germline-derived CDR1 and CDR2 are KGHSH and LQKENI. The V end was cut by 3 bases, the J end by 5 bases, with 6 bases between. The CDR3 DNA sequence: TGTGCCAGCTCACCGGGACAAGATACGCAGTATTTT. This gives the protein CASSPGQDTQYF. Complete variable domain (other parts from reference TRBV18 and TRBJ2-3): NAGVMQNPRHLVRRRGQEARLRCSPMKGHSHVYWYRQLPEEGLKFMVYLQKENIIDESGMPKERFSAEFPKEGPSILRIQQVVRGDSAAYFCASSPGQDTQYFGPGTRLTVL.

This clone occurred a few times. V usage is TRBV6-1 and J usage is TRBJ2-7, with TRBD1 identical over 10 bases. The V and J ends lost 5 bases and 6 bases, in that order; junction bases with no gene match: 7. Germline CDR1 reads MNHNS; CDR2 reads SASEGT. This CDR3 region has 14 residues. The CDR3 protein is CASSKDRGRLEQYF. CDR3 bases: TGTGCCAGCAGTAAAGACAGGGGGCGCCTCGAGCAGTACTTC.

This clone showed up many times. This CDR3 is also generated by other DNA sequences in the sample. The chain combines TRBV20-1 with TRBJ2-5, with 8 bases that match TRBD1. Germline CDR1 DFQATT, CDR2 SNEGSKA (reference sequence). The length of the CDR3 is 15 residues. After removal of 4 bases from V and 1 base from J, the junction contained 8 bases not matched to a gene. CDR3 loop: CSAKNHGTGQETQYF. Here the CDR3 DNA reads TGCAGTGCTAAGAATCACGGGACAGGCCAAGAGACCCAGTACTTC.

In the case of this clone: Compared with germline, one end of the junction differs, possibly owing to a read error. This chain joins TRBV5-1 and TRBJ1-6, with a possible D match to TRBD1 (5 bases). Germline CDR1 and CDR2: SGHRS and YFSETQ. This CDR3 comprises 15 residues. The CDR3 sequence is CANSLAEGINSPLHF. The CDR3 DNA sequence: TGCGCCAACAGCCTGGCCGAGGGGATTAATTCACCCCTCCACTTT.

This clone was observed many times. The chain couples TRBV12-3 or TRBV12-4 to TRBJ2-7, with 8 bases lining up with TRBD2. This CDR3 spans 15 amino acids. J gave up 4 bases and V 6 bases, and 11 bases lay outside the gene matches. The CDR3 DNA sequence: TGTGCCAGCAGGATAAATAGCGGGACAACTTACGAGCAGTACTTC. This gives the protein CASRINSGTTYEQYF.

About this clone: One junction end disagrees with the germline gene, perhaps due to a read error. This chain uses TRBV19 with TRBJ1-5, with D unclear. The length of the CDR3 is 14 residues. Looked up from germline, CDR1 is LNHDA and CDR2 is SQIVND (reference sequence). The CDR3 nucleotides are TGTGCCAGTAGTTCCGGGGAGAGCAATCAGCACCAGCATTTT. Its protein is CASSSGESNQHQHF.

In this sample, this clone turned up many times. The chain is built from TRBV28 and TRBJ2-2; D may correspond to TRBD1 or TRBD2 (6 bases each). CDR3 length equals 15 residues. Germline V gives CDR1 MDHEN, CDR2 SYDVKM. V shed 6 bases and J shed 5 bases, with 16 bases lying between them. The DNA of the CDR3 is TGTGCCAGCAGGGAATTAGGGGGGCCTACCGGGGAGCTGTTTTTT. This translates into CASRELGGPTGELFF.